This T cell receptor beta chain was captured by sequencing in a study of beta chain features in type 1 diabetes. Points on this clone: The antigen is unknown.

Every participating donor gave one draw, a heparinised blood sample averaging approximately 120 mL. The CDR3 length is 14 residues. Per the germline V gene, CDR1 is GTSNPN and CDR2 is SVGIG (reference sequence). General study results and limits: In type 1 diabetes patients, VDJ junctions had fewer insertions; deletions at these junctions were more frequent. For Type 1 diabetes patients, all four CD4+ subsets carried TCRB CDR3s that were moderately but significantly shorter.

cDNA synthesis used the whole RNA isolate, giving expressed TCRB sequences. TCRdb keeps only in-frame clones here, not all; method: immunoSEQ multiplex PCR. The sample lists approximately 170,000 clones; approximately 7.9% were seen once. The source is a man between 18 and 29 years old with type 1 diabetes. Sequenced sample: central memory CD4+ T cells from blood. The chain employs TRBV30 and TRBJ2-5; 8 bases agree with TRBD1. The tail of the sequence fits TRBJ2-7 better, so the J call may be wrong. The CDR3 coding sequence is TGTGCCTGGAGTCGGGCAGGGGGCACCGACGAGCAGTACTTC. Its protein product is CAWSRAGGTDEQYF.